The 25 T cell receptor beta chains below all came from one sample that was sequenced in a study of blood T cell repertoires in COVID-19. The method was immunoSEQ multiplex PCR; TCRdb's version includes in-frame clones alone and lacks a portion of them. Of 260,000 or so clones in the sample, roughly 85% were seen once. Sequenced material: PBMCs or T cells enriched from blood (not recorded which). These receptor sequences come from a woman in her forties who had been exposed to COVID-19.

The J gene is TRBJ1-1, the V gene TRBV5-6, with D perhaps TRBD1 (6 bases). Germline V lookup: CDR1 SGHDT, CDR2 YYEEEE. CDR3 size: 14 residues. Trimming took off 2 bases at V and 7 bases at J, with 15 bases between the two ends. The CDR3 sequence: CASSLTNREIEAFF. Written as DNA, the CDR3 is TGTGCCAGCAGCTTAACAAACAGGGAAATTGAAGCTTTCTTT.

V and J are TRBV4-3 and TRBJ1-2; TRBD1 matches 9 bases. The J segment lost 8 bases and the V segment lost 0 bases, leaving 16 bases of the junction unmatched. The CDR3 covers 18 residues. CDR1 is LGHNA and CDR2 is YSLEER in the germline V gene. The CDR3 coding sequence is TGCGCCAGCAGCCAAGATCATAGGACAGGGGTTTATTTTTACGGCTACACCTTC. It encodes CASSQDHRTGVYFYGYTF.

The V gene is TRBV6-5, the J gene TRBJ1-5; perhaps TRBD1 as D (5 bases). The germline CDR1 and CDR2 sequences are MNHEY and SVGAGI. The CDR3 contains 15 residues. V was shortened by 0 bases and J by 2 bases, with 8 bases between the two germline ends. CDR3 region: CASSYSTGGNQPQHF. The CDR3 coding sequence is TGTGCCAGCAGTTACTCGACGGGGGGCAATCAGCCCCAGCATTTT.

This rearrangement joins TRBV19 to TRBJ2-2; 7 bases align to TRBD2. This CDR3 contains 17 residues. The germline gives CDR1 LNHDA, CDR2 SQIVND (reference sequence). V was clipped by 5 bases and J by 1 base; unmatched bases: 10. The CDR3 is CASSAAAGVKNTGELFF. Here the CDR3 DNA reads TGTGCCAGTAGTGCGGCCGCGGGGGTTAAGAACACCGGGGAGCTGTTTTTT.

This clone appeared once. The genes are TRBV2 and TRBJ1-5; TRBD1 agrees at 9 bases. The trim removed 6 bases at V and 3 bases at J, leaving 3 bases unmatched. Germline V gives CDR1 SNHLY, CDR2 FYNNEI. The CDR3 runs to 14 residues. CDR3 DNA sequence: TGTGCCAGCAGCCGGGACAGGGACAATCAGCCCCAGCATTTT. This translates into CASSRDRDNQPQHF.

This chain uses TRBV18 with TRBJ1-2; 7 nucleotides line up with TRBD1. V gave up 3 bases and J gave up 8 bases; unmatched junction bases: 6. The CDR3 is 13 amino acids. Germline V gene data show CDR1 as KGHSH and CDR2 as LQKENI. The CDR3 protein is CASSPRTGEGYTF. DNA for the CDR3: TGTGCCAGCTCACCCCGGACAGGAGAAGGCTACACCTTC.

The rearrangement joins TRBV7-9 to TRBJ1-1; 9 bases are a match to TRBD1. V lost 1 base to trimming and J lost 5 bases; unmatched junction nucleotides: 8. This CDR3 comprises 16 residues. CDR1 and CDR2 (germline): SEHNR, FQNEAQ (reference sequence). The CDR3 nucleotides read TGTGCCAGCAGCTTAGGACAGGGGGGTGGGAATACTGAAGCTTTCTTT. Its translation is CASSLGQGGGNTEAFF.

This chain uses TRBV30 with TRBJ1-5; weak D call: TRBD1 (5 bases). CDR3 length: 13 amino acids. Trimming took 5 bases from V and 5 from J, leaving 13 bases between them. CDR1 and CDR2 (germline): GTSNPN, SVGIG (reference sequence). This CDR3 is CAWGPQGDQPQHF. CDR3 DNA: TGTGCCTGGGGCCCCCAAGGGGATCAGCCCCAGCATTTT.

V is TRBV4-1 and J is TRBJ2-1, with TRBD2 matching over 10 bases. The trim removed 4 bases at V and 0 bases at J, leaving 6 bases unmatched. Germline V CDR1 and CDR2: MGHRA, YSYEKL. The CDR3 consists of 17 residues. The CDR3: CASSRYQRGGSYNEQFF. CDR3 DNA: TGCGCCAGCAGCCGGTATCAGCGGGGGGGCTCCTACAATGAGCAGTTCTTC.

CDR3: CASSYPSGGAPSTDTQYF. The DNA for the CDR3 is TGTGCCAGCAGTTACCCAAGCGGGGGGGCCCCTAGCACAGATACGCAGTATTTT. This chain connects TRBV6-2 or TRBV6-3 to TRBJ2-3; 10 bases are a match to TRBD2. The CDR3 has 18 residues. CDR1 and CDR2 from the germline V gene are MNHEY and SVGEGT. V trimming: 2 bases; J trimming: 0 bases; junction bases outside the gene matches: 8.

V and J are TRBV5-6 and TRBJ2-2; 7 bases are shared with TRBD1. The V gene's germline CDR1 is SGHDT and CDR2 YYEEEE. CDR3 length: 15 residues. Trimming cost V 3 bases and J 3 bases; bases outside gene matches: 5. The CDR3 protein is CASSYVGQYTGELFF. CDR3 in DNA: TGTGCCAGCAGCTATGTGGGACAGTACACCGGGGAGCTGTTTTTT.

CDR3 sequence reads: CASSQEGGDEQFF. The CDR3 bases are TGTGCCAGCAGCCAAGAAGGTGGAGATGAGCAGTTCTTC. The chain joins TRBV4-2 to TRBJ2-1; D is ambiguous. Between the trimmed V and J ends, which lost 0 bases and 8 bases, there was a span of 8 bases. The germline gives CDR1 LGHNA, CDR2 YNFKEQ. The CDR3 spans 13 residues.

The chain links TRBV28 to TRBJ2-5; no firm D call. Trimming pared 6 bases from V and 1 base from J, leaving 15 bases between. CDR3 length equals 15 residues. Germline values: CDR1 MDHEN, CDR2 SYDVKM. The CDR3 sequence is CASSLVRSGQETQYF. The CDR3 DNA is TGTGCCAGCAGCTTAGTGCGGTCGGGCCAAGAGACCCAGTACTTC.

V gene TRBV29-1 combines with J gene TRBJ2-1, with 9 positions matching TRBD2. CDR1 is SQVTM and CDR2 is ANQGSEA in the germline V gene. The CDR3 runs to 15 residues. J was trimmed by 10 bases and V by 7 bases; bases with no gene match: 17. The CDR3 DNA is TGCAGCGCCCCTAGGCTCGGCGGGGGGGCCTACGAGCAGTTCTTC. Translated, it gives CSAPRLGGGAYEQFF.

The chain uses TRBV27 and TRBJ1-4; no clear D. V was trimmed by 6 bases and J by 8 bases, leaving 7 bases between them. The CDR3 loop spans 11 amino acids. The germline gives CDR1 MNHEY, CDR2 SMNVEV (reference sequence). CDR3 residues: CASRAGEKLFF. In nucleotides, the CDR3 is TGTGCCAGCAGGGCGGGGGAAAAACTGTTTTTT. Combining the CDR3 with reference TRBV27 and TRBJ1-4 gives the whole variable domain EAQVTQNPRYLITVTGKKLTVTCSQNMNHEYMSWYRQDPGLGLRQIYYSMNVEVTDKGDVPEGYKVSRKEKRNFPLILESPSPNQTSLYFCASRAGEKLFFGSGTQLSVL.

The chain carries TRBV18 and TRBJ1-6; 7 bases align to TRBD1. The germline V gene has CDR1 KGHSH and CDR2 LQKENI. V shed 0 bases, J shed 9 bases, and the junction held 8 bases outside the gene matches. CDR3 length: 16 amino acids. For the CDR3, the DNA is TGTGCCAGCTCACCACCCAGTACAGGGGTAGCTTCACCCCTCCACTTT. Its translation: CASSPPSTGVASPLHF.

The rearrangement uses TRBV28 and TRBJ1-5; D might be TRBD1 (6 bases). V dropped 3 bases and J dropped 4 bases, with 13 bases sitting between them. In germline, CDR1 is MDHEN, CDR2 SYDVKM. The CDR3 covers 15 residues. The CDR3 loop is CASSLVGAGNQPQHF. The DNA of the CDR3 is TGTGCCAGCAGTTTGGTGGGGGCAGGTAATCAGCCCCAGCATTTT.

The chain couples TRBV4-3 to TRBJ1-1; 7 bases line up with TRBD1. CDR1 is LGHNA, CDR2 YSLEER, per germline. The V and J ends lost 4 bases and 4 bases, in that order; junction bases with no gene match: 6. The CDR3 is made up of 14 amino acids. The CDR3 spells CASSRAQGVTEAFF. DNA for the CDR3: TGCGCCAGCAGCCGTGCTCAGGGGGTCACTGAAGCTTTCTTT.

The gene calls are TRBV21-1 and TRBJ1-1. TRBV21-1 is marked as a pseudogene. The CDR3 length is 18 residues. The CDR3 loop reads CASSPRTTGIPANTEAFF. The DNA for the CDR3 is TGTGCCAGCAGCCCACGTACTACCGGGATTCCCGCGAACACTGAAGCTTTCTTT.

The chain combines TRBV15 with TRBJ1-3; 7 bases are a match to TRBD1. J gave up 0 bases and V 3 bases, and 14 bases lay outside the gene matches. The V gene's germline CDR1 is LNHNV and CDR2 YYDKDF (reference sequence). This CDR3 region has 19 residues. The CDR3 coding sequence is TGTGCCACCAGCAGGCATACAGGGGACACGACGTTCTCTGGAAACACCATATATTTT. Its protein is CATSRHTGDTTFSGNTIYF.

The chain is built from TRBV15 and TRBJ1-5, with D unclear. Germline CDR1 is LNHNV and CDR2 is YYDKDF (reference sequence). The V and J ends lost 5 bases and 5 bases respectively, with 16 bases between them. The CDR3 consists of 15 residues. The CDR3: CATSSAGFDYQPQHF. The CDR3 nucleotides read TGTGCCACCAGCTCTGCGGGGTTTGACTATCAGCCCCAGCATTTT.

The CDR3 spells CASSPPRREVPEAFF. In DNA, the CDR3 is TGTGCCAGCAGCCCCCCGCGAAGGGAGGTGCCTGAAGCTTTCTTT. The J gene is TRBJ1-1, the V gene TRBV7-2; no definite D call. The CDR3 runs to 15 residues. Trimming cost V 5 bases and J 6 bases, with 19 bases left between them. Germline V gene data show CDR1 as SGHTA and CDR2 as FQGNSA.

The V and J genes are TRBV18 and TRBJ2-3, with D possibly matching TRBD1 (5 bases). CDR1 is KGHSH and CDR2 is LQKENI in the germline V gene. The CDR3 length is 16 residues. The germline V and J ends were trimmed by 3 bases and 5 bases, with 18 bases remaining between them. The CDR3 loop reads CASSPYRRDRGDTQYF. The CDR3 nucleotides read TGTGCCAGCTCACCCTACCGGAGAGACAGAGGAGATACGCAGTATTTT.

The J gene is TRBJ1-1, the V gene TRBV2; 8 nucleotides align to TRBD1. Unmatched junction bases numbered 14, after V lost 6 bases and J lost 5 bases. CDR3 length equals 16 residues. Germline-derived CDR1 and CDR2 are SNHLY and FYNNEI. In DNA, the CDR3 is TGTGCCAGCAGGGGGCAGGGGGCCCCACGAGATACTGAAGCTTTCTTT. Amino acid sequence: CASRGQGAPRDTEAFF.

The CDR3 region has the DNA TGTGCCATCCCTTTCGGTCCCACCGGGGAGCTGTTTTTT. This sequence encodes CAIPFGPTGELFF. This chain joins TRBV10-3 and TRBJ2-2; D gene uncertain. Germline V lookup: CDR1 ENHRY, CDR2 SYGVKD. The CDR3 has 13 amino acids. Trimming took off 8 bases at V and 4 bases at J, with 11 bases between the two ends.